The 24 T cell receptor beta chains reported below all come from one sample, sequenced in a study of CD8+CD57+ T cells in acquired aplastic anemia. TCR beta VDJ and CDR3 profiles were obtained from a genomic DNA template. From the reads, TCRdb called clonotypes with MiXCR, one entry per CDR3 protein. The sample includes about 98,000 distinct CDR3 sequences, about 67% of them seen just once. Selection for sequencing was limited to patients who had shown CD8+CD57+ cell expansion by flow cytometry. Specimen: sorted CD4+, CD8+, or CD8+CD57+ T cells (not recorded which) from PBMCs. The origin of the receptors is a human donor with aplastic anemia.

This chain uses TRBV9 with TRBJ1-1, with D uncertain. The V gene lost 0 bases and the J gene lost 7 bases, with 16 bases spanning the gap. Germline CDR1 and CDR2: SGDLS and YYNGEE. This CDR3 comprises 15 residues. The CDR3: CASSVGAGLNREAFF. The CDR3 region has the DNA TGTGCCAGCAGCGTAGGGGCAGGACTGAACCGTGAAGCTTTCTTT.

The V call is TRBV20-1, the J call TRBJ2-7; D uncertain. The V gene lost 3 bases and the J gene lost 3 bases, with 12 bases spanning the gap. The CDR3 covers 13 residues. Germline values: CDR1 DFQATT, CDR2 SNEGSKA (reference sequence). CDR3 DNA: TGCAGTGCTAGCCGCCACGGTGGCTACGAGCAGTACTTC. Its translation: CSASRHGGYEQYF.

The chain carries TRBV7-3 and TRBJ2-1, with TRBD2 as a possible D gene (5 bases). The CDR3 covers 15 residues. CDR1 SGHTA and CDR2 FQGTGA come from the germline V gene. Trimming removed 3 bases at V and 8 bases at J, with 17 bases between. The CDR3 here is CASSLTGPNGDEQFF. The CDR3 region has the DNA TGTGCCAGCAGCTTGACCGGACCCAACGGGGATGAGCAGTTCTTC.

J is TRBJ2-1 and V is TRBV5-1; D is uncertain. Germline V gene data show CDR1 as SGHRS and CDR2 as YFSETQ. Trimming left V 4 bases short and J 5 bases short, with 10 bases between. This CDR3 region has 13 residues. This chain's CDR3 is CASSGNIDNEQFF. In DNA form, the CDR3 reads TGCGCCAGCAGCGGCAACATTGACAATGAGCAGTTCTTC. The full variable domain, rest sourced from reference TRBV5-1 and TRBJ2-1, is KAGVTQTPRYLIKTRGQQVTLSCSPISGHRSVSWYQQTPGQGLQFLFEYFSETQRNKGNFPGRFSGRQFSNSRSEMNVSTLELGDSALYLCASSGNIDNEQFFGPGTRLTVL.

The chain couples TRBV19 to TRBJ1-5; D unclear. The CDR3 length is 15 residues. Per the germline V gene, CDR1 is LNHDA and CDR2 is SQIVND (reference sequence). The V end was cut by 10 bases, the J end by 5 bases, with 21 bases between. The chain's CDR3 is CATNRRGIGDQPQHF. The DNA for the CDR3 is TGTGCCACTAATCGACGGGGAATTGGGGATCAGCCCCAGCATTTT.

The chain carries TRBV7-9 and TRBJ2-3, with no clear D. The CDR3 has 13 amino acids. V was pared by 1 base and J by 4 bases, with 6 bases between. Germline lookup yields CDR1 SEHNR and CDR2 FQNEAQ (reference sequence). The CDR3 sequence is CASSLVWADTQYF. The CDR3 DNA sequence: TGTGCCAGCAGCTTAGTCTGGGCAGATACGCAGTATTTT.

The chain joins TRBV2 to TRBJ1-2, with D perhaps TRBD1 (5 bases). V was shortened by 9 bases and J by 3 bases, with 17 bases between the two germline ends. Germline values: CDR1 SNHLY, CDR2 FYNNEI. The CDR3 contains 14 residues. Here the CDR3 reads CASTERGWDYGYTF. The CDR3, as DNA: TGTGCCAGTACCGAACGGGGCTGGGACTATGGCTACACCTTC.

The chain carries TRBV6-1 and TRBJ2-3; 8 nucleotides match TRBD2. Germline-derived CDR1 and CDR2 are MNHNS and SASEGT. With 6 bases clipped from V and 4 bases from J, the junction kept 12 bases outside the gene matches. The CDR3 has 16 amino acids. CDR3 loop: CASSPGSGGSADTQYF. For the CDR3, the DNA is TGTGCCAGCAGCCCGGGGAGCGGGGGCAGTGCAGATACGCAGTATTTT.

The rearrangement links TRBV20-1 to TRBJ2-7; 7 bases fit TRBD1. The CDR3 totals 13 residues. Trimming cost V 6 bases and J 2 bases; bases outside gene matches: 7. The germline V gene encodes CDR1 DFQATT and CDR2 SNEGSKA (reference sequence). The CDR3 region is CSASGGQPYEQYF. CDR3 sequence (DNA): TGCAGTGCCAGTGGGGGACAGCCCTACGAGCAGTACTTC.

The rearrangement joins TRBV11-2 to TRBJ1-2; 10 positions agree with TRBD1. The CDR3 contains 13 residues. In germline, CDR1 is SGHAT, CDR2 FQNNGV. V lost 5 bases and J lost 6; bases outside the gene matches: 3. The CDR3 region is CASSLGTGDGYTF. The CDR3 DNA follows: TGTGCCAGCAGCCTAGGGACAGGGGATGGCTACACCTTC.

The chain carries TRBV29-1 and TRBJ2-5; D is perhaps TRBD1 (6 bases). With 1 base removed from V and 4 bases from J, the gap between germline ends came to 7 bases. The CDR3 length is 12 residues. Germline V lookup: CDR1 SQVTM, CDR2 ANQGSEA. The CDR3 spells CSVEGTAETQYF. The CDR3 bases are TGCAGCGTTGAAGGGACAGCAGAGACCCAGTACTTC.

The table lists this clonotype with many counts. The CDR3 region is CATLGGGYGYTF. CDR3 DNA sequence: TGTGCCACTCTCGGGGGCGGCTATGGCTACACCTTC. The V and J genes are TRBV10-3 and TRBJ1-2; TRBD1 is a possible D gene (6 bases). The CDR3 spans 12 residues. Trimming left V 10 bases short and J 4 bases short, with 13 bases between. The germline gives CDR1 ENHRY, CDR2 SYGVKD.

V usage is TRBV12-3 or TRBV12-4 and J usage is TRBJ2-5, with unresolved D. The tail of the sequence fits TRBJ2-7 better, so the J call may be wrong. The CDR3 length is 13 residues. The CDR3 DNA reads as TGTGCCAGCAGTCTCCGGGTAGGACACGAGCAGTACTTC. This sequence encodes CASSLRVGHEQYF.

V gene TRBV7-9 combines with J gene TRBJ2-5; D unresolved. With 3 bases removed from V and 2 bases from J, the gap between germline ends came to 7 bases. The CDR3 is made up of 13 amino acids. The germline gives CDR1 SEHNR, CDR2 FQNEAQ (reference sequence). The CDR3 nucleotides read TGTGCCAGCAGCTTCGGCAGACAAGAGACCCAGTACTTC. Translating gives CASSFGRQETQYF.

The rearrangement uses TRBV10-3 and TRBJ1-2, with 11 bases matching TRBD1. The CDR3 has 13 amino acids. V gave up 7 bases and J gave up 6 bases; unmatched junction bases: 4. The germline CDR1 and CDR2 sequences are ENHRY and SYGVKD. The CDR3 loop is CAINWGQGDGYTF. The DNA of the CDR3 is TGTGCCATCAACTGGGGACAGGGGGATGGCTACACCTTC.

The gene calls are TRBV20-1 and TRBJ1-6; a weak D match, TRBD1 (5 bases). The CDR3 is 16 amino acids. Germline CDR1 DFQATT, CDR2 SNEGSKA (reference sequence). V was clipped by 3 bases and J by 0 bases, with 12 bases between them. CDR3 DNA sequence: TGCAGTGCTAGGGGAGGGGCCAGCTCCTATAATTCACCCCTCCACTTT. Protein: CSARGGASSYNSPLHF.

Notes on this clonotype: Mismatch with germline at one junction end may stem from a read error. This sequence joins TRBV20-1 and TRBJ1-6, with D uncertain. The germline CDR1 and CDR2 sequences are DFQATT and SNEGSKA (reference sequence). The CDR3 extends over 15 amino acids. The CDR3 DNA reads as TGCAGTGCTAGGAAGGAAAGCTCCTATAATTCACCCCCCCACTTT. Its translation is CSARKESSYNSPPHF.

This clonotype was picked up a small number of times. This rearrangement joins TRBV15 to TRBJ2-6; no clear D. Germline assignment: CDR1 LNHNV and CDR2 YYDKDF (reference sequence). This CDR3 region has 15 residues. V was shortened by 0 bases and J by 2 bases, with 5 bases between the two germline ends. Here the CDR3 reads CATSRDVAGANVLTF. The CDR3 nucleotides read TGTGCCACCAGCAGAGATGTGGCTGGGGCCAACGTCCTGACTTTC.

In its sample, this clonotype was seen a few times. The junction shows a germline mismatch at one end, possibly a read error. This sequence joins TRBV24-1 and TRBJ2-7; D uncertain. The CDR3 is 12 amino acids. The germline V gene encodes CDR1 KGHDR and CDR2 SFDVKD. The CDR3 sequence is CATSEGVGPQFF. In DNA, the CDR3 is TGTGCCACCAGTGAGGGTGTCGGGCCGCAATTCTTC.

The chain carries TRBV2 and TRBJ1-2, with 11 bases matching TRBD1. CDR3 size: 14 residues. Germline V lookup: CDR1 SNHLY, CDR2 FYNNEI. The junction had 4 bases not matched to a gene; V was cut back by 4 bases and J by 6 bases. In DNA, the CDR3 is TGTGCCAGCAGTGGGACAGGGGGCGGGGATGGCTACACCTTC. Its protein is CASSGTGGGDGYTF.

The V call is TRBV9, the J call TRBJ2-5; TRBD1 might be the D (5 bases). Germline assignment: CDR1 SGDLS and CDR2 YYNGEE. Deletions cut 1 base from V and 5 bases from J, with 9 bases between. The CDR3 has 13 amino acids. The CDR3 region has the DNA TGTGCCAGCAGCGTAAGCAGGGATGAGACCCAGTACTTC. This gives the protein CASSVSRDETQYF.

A few counts support this clonotype. V is TRBV5-1 and J is TRBJ1-1; 9 nucleotides align to TRBD1. The J segment lost 3 bases and the V segment lost 3 bases, leaving 3 bases of the junction unmatched. CDR3 length: 14 residues. Looked up from germline, CDR1 is SGHRS and CDR2 is YFSETQ. The CDR3 is CASSSGTGYTEAFF. CDR3 coding DNA: TGCGCCAGCAGCTCGGGGACAGGGTACACTGAAGCTTTCTTT.

This clonotype was counted a few times. V usage is TRBV10-2 and J usage is TRBJ1-6; 8 nucleotides match TRBD1. V shed 7 bases, J shed 9 bases, and the junction held 17 bases outside the gene matches. This CDR3 contains 17 residues. Germline CDR1 is WSHSY and CDR2 is SAAADI. The CDR3 bases are TGCGCCAGCAACCTAGAAGGGGAAACAGGGGGAGGTTCACCCCTCCACTTT. Translated, it gives CASNLEGETGGGSPLHF.

This clonotype was picked up one time. The J gene is TRBJ2-7, the V gene TRBV2; 7 nucleotides align to TRBD2. V shed 4 bases and J 0 bases; nucleotides not matched to a gene: 6. In germline, CDR1 is SNHLY, CDR2 FYNNEI. This CDR3 has 15 residues. CDR3 residues: CASSGAGVSSYEQYF. The CDR3 DNA reads TGTGCCAGCAGTGGGGCGGGGGTGAGCTCCTACGAGCAGTACTTC.